A single sample is the source of the 18 T cell receptor beta chains below, sequenced in a study of blood T cell repertoires in COVID-19. Data came from immunoSEQ multiplex PCR; TCRdb stores just in-frame clones and leaves some out. This table has about 400,000 clones, around 89% appearing once. Sequenced material: peripheral blood. The source of these receptors is a woman in her thirties with acute or convalescent COVID-19.

V and J are TRBV16 and TRBJ1-2; D gene unclear. The V gene's germline CDR1 is KGHSY and CDR2 FQNENV. Trimming took 2 bases from V and 2 from J, leaving 3 bases between them. CDR3 length: 12 residues. CDR3 region: CASSQQNYGYTF. In DNA, the CDR3 is TGTGCCAGCAGCCAACAGAACTATGGCTACACCTTC. Looking up the rest from reference TRBV16 and TRBJ1-2 gives the full variable domain: GEEVAQTPKHLVRGEGQKAKLYCAPIKGHSYVFWYQQVLKNEFKFLISFQNENVFDETGMPKERFSAKCLPNSPCSLEIQATKLEDSAVYFCASSQQNYGYTFGSGTRLTVV.

Turning to this clone: This CDR3 is also generated by other DNA sequences in the sample. This chain links TRBV3-1 (or the pseudogene TRBV3-2) with TRBJ1-1; no clear D. CDR3 size: 12 residues. V lost 3 bases and J 4 bases, leaving 6 bases between the germline ends. The germline V gene encodes CDR1 LGHDT and CDR2 YNNKEL (reference sequence). As DNA, the CDR3 is TGTGCCAGCAGCCAGGGAGGCACTGAAGCTTTCTTT. As protein: CASSQGGTEAFF.

About this clone itself: Other DNA sequences in the same sample also yield this CDR3. The chain recombines TRBV11-2 with TRBJ2-7; D possibly corresponds to TRBD2 (5 bases). Trimming stripped 1 base from V and 3 bases from J, with 7 bases between. Per germline, CDR1 SGHAT and CDR2 FQNNGV. The CDR3 has 13 residues. In DNA form, the CDR3 reads TGTGCCAGCAGCTTAGGCAGCGGCTACGAGCAGTACTTC. Its protein product is CASSLGSGYEQYF. Full variable domain (missing parts from reference TRBV11-2 and TRBJ2-7): EAGVAQSPRYKIIEKRQSVAFWCNPISGHATLYWYQQILGQGPKLLIQFQNNGVVDDSQLPKDRFSAERLKGVDSTLKIQPAKLEDSAVYLCASSLGSGYEQYFGPGTRLTVT.

The chain is built from TRBV18 and TRBJ2-3; 7 bases fit TRBD2. V dropped 3 bases and J dropped 6; count of bases not matched to a gene: 9. This CDR3 spans 15 amino acids. Germline V gives CDR1 KGHSH, CDR2 LQKENI. The CDR3 here is CASSPPTQLADTQYF. In DNA, the CDR3 is TGTGCCAGCTCACCCCCGACCCAACTAGCGGATACGCAGTATTTT.

The chain couples TRBV6-5 to TRBJ1-2, with TRBD1 identical over 11 bases. The germline V gene has CDR1 MNHEY and CDR2 SVGAGI. The CDR3 runs to 16 residues. J was trimmed by 6 bases and V by 2 bases; bases with no gene match: 8. The CDR3 sequence: CASSYARTGGVDGYTF. CDR3 bases: TGTGCCAGCAGTTACGCGCGGACAGGGGGCGTGGATGGCTACACCTTC.

The sample holds a few counts of this clone. DNA for the CDR3: TGCGCCAGCAGCCTGTTATCTGGCCCTGAAGCTTTCTTT. Translating gives CASSLLSGPEAFF. This chain connects TRBV5-1 to TRBJ1-1; no clear D. CDR3 length: 13 amino acids. The V gene's germline CDR1 is SGHRS and CDR2 YFSETQ. Trimming removed 4 bases at V and 6 bases at J, with 13 bases between.

This chain joins TRBV4-2 and TRBJ1-5; D is unclear. The CDR3 has 12 amino acids. Germline V CDR1 and CDR2: LGHNA, YNFKEQ. V lost 1 base, J lost 7 bases, and 5 bases lay in between. In DNA, the CDR3 is TGTGCCAGCAGCCAAGCCGGGCAGCCCCAGCATTTT. Its protein is CASSQAGQPQHF.

The rearrangement uses TRBV25-1 and TRBJ2-1; a weak D match, TRBD2 (6 bases). From germline, CDR1 is MGHDK and CDR2 SYGVNS. Trimming took off 6 bases at V and 5 bases at J, with 8 bases between the two ends. The CDR3 is 12 residues long. CDR3 DNA: TGTGCCAGCAGGGACTACAACAATGAGCAGTTCTTC. Translation gives CASRDYNNEQFF.

CDR3 protein: CASSGTDVYGYTF. The CDR3 DNA follows: TGTGCCAGCAGCGGGACTGACGTATATGGCTACACCTTC. The chain employs TRBV9 and TRBJ1-2; D is unclear. V shed 3 bases and J shed 5 bases, with 11 bases lying between them. CDR1 is SGDLS, CDR2 YYNGEE, per germline. This CDR3 has 13 residues.

The chain employs TRBV12-5 and TRBJ1-4; maybe TRBD1 (6 bases). In germline, CDR1 is LGHNT, CDR2 FRNRAP. Trimming shortened V by 11 bases and J by 4 bases, and 17 bases separated the two germline ends. The CDR3 covers 14 residues. The CDR3 sequence: CAPRRDNGNEKLFF. CDR3 nucleotides: TGTGCTCCTAGAAGGGACAATGGTAATGAAAAACTGTTTTTT. The variable domain in full, completed from reference TRBV12-5 and TRBJ1-4, reads DARVTQTPRHKVTEMGQEVTMRCQPILGHNTVFWYRQTMMQGLELLAYFRNRAPLDDSGMPKDRFSAEMPDATLATLKIQPSEPRDSAVYFCAPRRDNGNEKLFFGSGTQLSVL.

This chain joins TRBV5-1 and TRBJ2-1; TRBD1 matches 7 bases. CDR3 length: 18 amino acids. Germline V gene lookup returns CDR1 SGHRS and CDR2 YFSETQ. The V gene end was trimmed by 5 bases and the J gene end by 1 base; junction bases not matched to a gene: 15. The CDR3 sequence: CASRKWVIGTASYNEQFF. DNA of the CDR3: TGCGCCAGCAGAAAGTGGGTAATCGGGACAGCTTCCTACAATGAGCAGTTCTTC.

The chain carries TRBV6-7 and TRBJ1-3, with TRBD1 matching 7 bases. TRBV6-7 is filed as an ORF, its function uncertain. V gave up 1 base and J gave up 0 bases; unmatched junction bases: 9. The CDR3 runs 18 residues. DNA for the CDR3: TGTGCCAGCAGTTACTTGACCGGGACAGAGGACTCTGGAAACACCATATATTTT. Its translation is CASSYLTGTEDSGNTIYF.

The chain is built from TRBV18 and TRBJ2-5; TRBD1 aligns across 8 bases. CDR3 length equals 15 residues. Per the germline V gene, CDR1 is KGHSH and CDR2 is LQKENI. V gave up 2 bases and J gave up 4 bases; unmatched junction bases: 6. The CDR3 loop is CASSPIQGATETQYF. The CDR3 DNA sequence: TGTGCCAGCTCACCAATTCAGGGGGCTACAGAGACCCAGTACTTC.

The rearrangement joins TRBV19 to TRBJ2-1, with TRBD2 matching over 12 bases. Trimming took 6 bases from V and 0 from J; bases not matched to a gene: 21. The CDR3 length is 22 residues. Germline lookup yields CDR1 LNHDA and CDR2 SQIVND (reference sequence). CDR3 sequence reads: CASSQGAELAGGPTDSYNEQFF. DNA of the CDR3: TGTGCCAGTAGCCAAGGGGCCGAACTAGCGGGGGGCCCTACTGACTCCTACAATGAGCAGTTCTTC.

This clone was counted a single time. The genes are TRBV29-1 and TRBJ2-1; D gene ambiguous. Germline CDR1 is SQVTM and CDR2 is ANQGSEA. V lost 2 bases and J 0 bases, leaving 11 bases between the germline ends. The length of the CDR3 is 15 residues. CDR3 loop: CSVELVLSSYNEQFF. DNA for the CDR3: TGCAGCGTTGAACTTGTTTTGAGCTCCTACAATGAGCAGTTCTTC.

V gene TRBV6-5 combines with J gene TRBJ2-7; D not certain. The CDR3 extends over 14 amino acids. V was pared by 7 bases and J by 2 bases, with 15 bases between. Germline-derived CDR1 and CDR2 are MNHEY and SVGAGI. Written as DNA, the CDR3 is TGTGCCAGCATCGAAACGGTTGAGACCTACGAGCAGTACTTC. This encodes CASIETVETYEQYF.

CDR3 sequence: CASSHIPPPGGYTF. The DNA of the CDR3 is TGTGCCAGCAGCCATATCCCCCCTCCGGGTGGCTACACCTTC. V gene TRBV3-1 (or the pseudogene TRBV3-2) combines with J gene TRBJ1-2, with unresolved D. Germline V lookup: CDR1 LGHDT, CDR2 YNNKEL (reference sequence). CDR3 length: 14 amino acids. Trimming stripped 3 bases from V and 7 bases from J, with 15 bases between.

The chain couples TRBV6-5 to TRBJ1-2; D not resolved. Per the germline V gene, CDR1 is MNHEY and CDR2 is SVGAGI. This CDR3 has 13 amino acids. Trimming pared 8 bases from V and 3 bases from J, leaving 13 bases between. CDR3 residues: CASAAQYYYGYTF. In DNA form, the CDR3 reads TGTGCCAGCGCCGCACAGTACTACTATGGCTACACCTTC.